These T cell receptor beta chains were read from a single sample in a study of shared clonotypes between healthy human individuals. Generated by immunoSEQ multiplex PCR, the TCRdb table keeps only in-frame clones and is missing some. The profile shows about 2.2 million clones, just over 90% of them singletons. The sample consisted of naive CD8+ T cells from PBMCs. These receptors originate from a man younger than 35 in good health. Some clones in this sample may be carry-over from other donors' samples. Both conserved end residues are part of each CDR3. A D gene is named only where the DNA matches it firmly. Clone size is shown for a subset of rows, as once, few, many or a class of expanded clone.

>TRBJ2-7|TRBV7-2|TRBD2|once
CASSLGGLAGAYEQYF
TGTGCCAGCAGCTTAGGGGGACTAGCGGGAGCTTACGAGCAGTACTTC
>TRBJ2-1|TRBV6-5|NA|once
CASSPGISSYNEQFF
TGTGCCAGCAGTCCCGGGATTAGCTCCTACAATGAGCAGTTCTTC
>TRBJ2-3|TRBV27|NA|NA
CASSLVAADTQYF
TGTGCCAGCAGTTTAGTGGCAGCGGATACGCAGTATTTT
>TRBJ2-7|TRBV4-1|TRBD1|NA
CASSKRSGTGYYEQYF
TGCGCCAGCAGCAAAAGGTCCGGGACAGGGTACTACGAGCAGTACTTC
>TRBJ2-7|TRBV7-9|NA|NA
CASSSTTGQDYEQYF
TGTGCCAGCAGCTCAACGACGGGGCAGGACTACGAGCAGTACTTC
>TRBJ2-6|TRBV6-5|TRBD1|NA
CASSPGQYGANVLTF
TGTGCCAGCAGTCCGGGACAGTACGGGGCCAACGTCCTGACTTTC
>TRBJ1-1|TRBV29-1|NA|NA
CSVAGRGEYTEAFF
TGCAGCGTTGCGGGCAGGGGCGAGTACACTGAAGCTTTCTTT
>TRBJ1-2|TRBV13|NA|NA
CASSQDSSPLPYTF
TGTGCCAGCAGCCAGGACAGTTCCCCTTTACCCTACACCTTC
>TRBJ2-7|TRBV5-6|NA|once
CASSTQSYEQYF
TGTGCCAGCAGCACCCAAAGTTACGAGCAGTACTTC
>TRBJ2-7|TRBV4-3|NA|NA
CASSQDGNAALGEQYF
TGCGCCAGCAGCCAAGATGGTAACGCTGCCTTAGGGGAGCAGTACTTC
>TRBJ2-2|TRBV6-5|NA|NA
CASSYTSPRTGELFF
TGTGCCAGCAGTTACACTTCCCCGAGGACCGGGGAGCTGTTTTTT
>TRBJ2-1|TRBV5-1|TRBD2|NA
CASSWGLAGDDGFF
TGCGCCAGCAGCTGGGGACTAGCGGGAGACGATGGGTTCTTC
>TRBJ2-1|TRBV15|NA|NA
CATRSSGFGNEQFF
TGTGCCACCAGATCCTCGGGGTTCGGCAATGAGCAGTTCTTC
>TRBJ2-1|TRBV15|NA|NA
CATAGFSSYNEQFF
TGTGCCACCGCGGGTTTTAGCTCCTACAATGAGCAGTTCTTC
>TRBJ1-3|TRBV28|NA|NA
CASSLGTSGNTIYF
TGTGCCAGCAGTTTAGGGACCTCTGGAAACACCATATATTTT
>TRBJ2-3|TRBV7-9|NA|many
CASSWTDTQYF
TGTGCCAGCAGCTGGACAGATACGCAGTATTTT
>TRBJ2-2|TRBV28|TRBD2|NA
CASRESGTNTGELFF
TGTGCCAGCAGAGAGAGCGGGACTAACACCGGGGAGCTGTTTTTT
>TRBJ1-1|TRBV4-3|NA|NA
CASSQDVGEENTEAFF
TGCGCCAGCAGCCAAGATGTGGGAGAAGAGAACACTGAAGCTTTCTTT
>TRBJ2-2|TRBV28|TRBD1|NA
CASSLSTGPRTGELFF
TGTGCCAGCAGTTTATCGACAGGGCCGAGAACCGGGGAGCTGTTTTTT
>TRBJ2-3|TRBV4-1|TRBD2|once
CASSQDSGLGPDTQYF
TGCGCCAGCAGCCAAGATTCTGGACTAGGTCCAGATACGCAGTATTTT
>TRBJ2-1|TRBV10-3|NA|NA
CAISDSLVEHEQFF
TGTGCCATCAGTGATTCGTTGGTTGAACATGAGCAGTTCTTC
>TRBJ2-1|TRBV6-6|NA|NA
CASSPGTLDEQFF
TGTGCCAGCAGCCCCGGGACACTCGATGAGCAGTTCTTC
>TRBJ2-7|TRBV29-1|NA|NA
CSVIHPLTYEQYF
TGCAGCGTTATACACCCCCTAACCTACGAGCAGTACTTC
>TRBJ1-4|TRBV14|TRBD1|once
CASSQPRLRGLIDEKLFF
TGTGCCAGCAGCCAACCACGCCTCAGGGGGCTTATTGATGAAAAACTGTTTTTT
>TRBJ1-2|TRBV30|NA|NA
CAWSVPKVGERSYGYTF
TGTGCCTGGAGTGTACCGAAGGTCGGGGAACGTAGCTATGGCTACACCTTC
>TRBJ2-7|TRBV28|TRBD1|once
CASSQGQGAMHEQYF
TGTGCCAGCAGTCAAGGACAGGGGGCGATGCACGAGCAGTACTTC
>TRBJ1-4|TRBV4-1|NA|NA
CASSPSMGYEKLFF
TGCGCCAGCAGCCCTTCGATGGGCTATGAAAAACTGTTTTTT
>TRBJ2-1|TRBV4-2|NA|NA
CASSQSNRGHEQFF
TGTGCCAGCAGCCAAAGTAATAGAGGCCATGAGCAGTTCTTC
>TRBJ1-5|TRBV27|NA|NA
CASSFGGGGNQPQHF
TGTGCCAGCAGTTTCGGGGGAGGGGGCAATCAGCCCCAGCATTTT
>TRBJ2-3|TRBV27|TRBD2|NA
CASSLSAGLAGGTDTQYF
TGTGCCAGCAGTTTATCCGCAGGACTAGCGGGAGGGACAGATACGCAGTATTTT
>TRBJ2-1|TRBV29-1|NA|NA
CSGDRTSSYNEQFF
TGCAGCGGGGATCGAACAAGCTCCTACAATGAGCAGTTCTTC
>TRBJ2-2|TRBV29-1|NA|NA
CSVEWWGHTPTGELFF
TGCAGCGTTGAATGGTGGGGGCACACTCCCACCGGGGAGCTGTTTTTT
>TRBJ2-7|TRBV27|NA|NA
CASAHGASYEQYF
TGTGCCAGCGCGCACGGCGCCAGCTACGAGCAGTACTTC
>TRBJ1-1|TRBV9|NA|NA
CASSPQKGGAFF
TGTGCCAGCAGCCCCCAAAAGGGGGGCGCTTTCTTT
>TRBJ1-2|TRBV14|TRBD1|once
CASSQGTGDGYTF
TGTGCCAGCAGCCAAGGGACAGGGGATGGCTACACCTTC
>TRBJ2-2|TRBV27|TRBD1|NA
CASSPRTGGLNTGELFF
TGTGCCAGCAGTCCCAGGACAGGGGGCCTTAACACCGGGGAGCTGTTTTTT
>TRBJ1-4|TRBV9|NA|NA
CASSAEGNAKEKLFF
TGTGCCAGCAGCGCGGAGGGGAATGCTAAGGAAAAACTGTTTTTT
>TRBJ2-7|TRBV27|NA|NA
CASSFSAGSVAEQYF
TGTGCCAGCAGTTTTAGTGCGGGATCAGTAGCCGAGCAGTACTTC
>TRBJ2-7|TRBV25-1|NA|NA
CASSGGTVGEQYF
TGTGCCAGCAGTGGGGGGACCGTCGGCGAGCAGTACTTC
>TRBJ2-2|TRBV7-9|NA|once
CASSLFGGPQGGSTGELFF
TGTGCCAGCAGCCTCTTTGGGGGGCCACAGGGCGGGAGCACCGGGGAGCTGTTTTTT
>TRBJ2-3|TRBV7-9|NA|NA
CASSRPEGPDTQYF
TGTGCCAGCAGCCGCCCAGAAGGGCCAGATACGCAGTATTTT
>TRBJ2-1|TRBV7-9|TRBD1|NA
CASTPKGASYNEQFF
TGTGCCAGCACCCCGAAGGGGGCCTCCTACAATGAGCAGTTCTTC
>TRBJ2-7|TRBV14|NA|once
CASSQDWRISSYEQYF
TGTGCCAGCAGCCAAGATTGGCGGATAAGCTCCTACGAGCAGTACTTC
>TRBJ2-7|TRBV19|TRBD1|NA
CASSITTGYEQYF
TGTGCCAGTAGTATTACGACAGGGTACGAGCAGTACTTC
>TRBJ2-1|TRBV28|TRBD2|NA
CASNEAGAYNEQFF
TGTGCCAGCAATGAGGCGGGAGCCTACAATGAGCAGTTCTTC
>TRBJ1-4|TRBV7-9|TRBD1|few
CASSLRQGAMEEKLFF
TGTGCCAGCAGCTTAAGACAGGGGGCGATGGAAGAAAAACTGTTTTTT
>TRBJ2-2|TRBV6-4|NA|NA
CATDYRTNTGELFF
TGTGCCACCGACTACCGCACGAACACCGGGGAGCTGTTTTTT
>TRBJ2-3|TRBV9|TRBD1|NA
CASSVEATGFGTDTQYF
TGTGCCAGCAGCGTAGAGGCGACAGGGTTTGGCACAGATACGCAGTATTTT
>TRBJ1-1|TRBV19|NA|once
CASSMVWAWGASNTEAFF
TGTGCCAGTAGTATGGTTTGGGCATGGGGGGCAAGTAACACTGAAGCTTTCTTT
>TRBJ2-7|TRBV15|NA|NA
CATSRLDTSPGEQYF
TGTGCCACCAGCAGGTTGGACACCTCTCCCGGGGAGCAGTACTTC
>TRBJ2-1|TRBV10-3|TRBD2|NA
CAISEQRTSVNEQFF
TGTGCCATCAGTGAACAGAGGACTAGCGTCAATGAGCAGTTCTTC
>TRBJ1-4|TRBV6-5|TRBD1|NA
CASSYGQGIEKLFF
TGTGCCAGCAGTTATGGACAGGGGATCGAAAAACTGTTTTTT
>TRBJ1-1|TRBV18|NA|NA
CASSPPGYAGEVTEAFF
TGTGCCAGCTCACCACCAGGGTATGCGGGTGAAGTAACTGAAGCTTTCTTT
>TRBJ2-7|TRBV7-9|TRBD1|NA
CASSFKGRQGSAEQYF
TGTGCCAGCAGCTTCAAGGGTAGACAGGGGTCGGCAGAGCAGTACTTC